Listed below are T cell receptor beta chains from one sample, sequenced in a study of Ad26.COV2.S vaccination and SARS-CoV-2 variants. Profiled with immunoSEQ multiplex PCR; TCRdb holds only in-frame clones, not every one. The sample yields around 450,000 clones, about nine tenths seen once. The sequences come from peripheral blood, collected in a trial of Ad26.COV2.S vaccine versus placebo. The receptors come from a person between 18 and 60 years old who received the Ad26.COV2.S COVID-19 vaccine or a placebo. Each CDR3 is given with its conserved first and last residue. The D gene is left open where the match is weak. Clone size, where shown, is once, few, many, or a class for clones that have expanded.

V: TRBV23-1
D: TRBD1
size: .
J: TRBJ1-5
DNA: TGCGCCAGCAGTCCGACAAGGGGGCGGATCAATCAGCCCCAGCATTTT
CDR3: CASSPTRGRINQPQHF

V: TRBV6-2/TRBV6-3
D: TRBD1
size: .
J: TRBJ2-1
DNA: TGTGCCAGCAGTTATAAGCAGACAGGGGGCCGTTTCTTC
CDR3: CASSYKQTGGRFF

V: TRBV10-3
D: .
size: .
J: TRBJ2-2
DNA: TGTGCCATCAGTGAGCCGGCCGGGACGGCCCTGAACACCGGGGAGCTGTTTTTT
CDR3: CAISEPAGTALNTGELFF

V: TRBV27
D: TRBD1
size: few
J: TRBJ2-7
DNA: TGTGCCAGCAGTTTCCGGGACAGCTACTACGAGCAGTACTTC
CDR3: CASSFRDSYYEQYF

V: TRBV15
D: .
size: .
J: TRBJ1-1
DNA: TGTGCCACCAGCATTAAACGGGAGAAGAACACTGAAGCTTTCTTT
CDR3: CATSIKREKNTEAFF

V: TRBV10-3
D: .
size: .
J: TRBJ2-7
DNA: TGTGCCATCAGTGACGCCCTCGAGCAGTACTTC
CDR3: CAISDALEQYF

V: TRBV19
D: .
size: once
J: TRBJ2-3
DNA: TGTGCCAGTAGTATAGTTGGGACCCCAGATACGCAGTATTTT
CDR3: CASSIVGTPDTQYF

V: TRBV28
D: .
size: once
J: TRBJ2-7
DNA: TGTGCCAGCAGTTTGGAAGGGTCCCTACCGGACGAGCAGTACTTC
CDR3: CASSLEGSLPDEQYF

V: TRBV11-2
D: .
size: .
J: TRBJ2-7
DNA: TGTGCCAGCAGCTTAACTGTTGGACAGCCGACCTACGAGCAGTACTTC
CDR3: CASSLTVGQPTYEQYF

V: TRBV14
D: TRBD1
size: .
J: TRBJ1-1
DNA: TGTGCCAGCAGCCAATGCAACCCGGGACAGGGGGCGCGTAGCACTGAAGCTTTCTTT
CDR3: CASSQCNPGQGARSTEAFF

V: TRBV28
D: TRBD1
size: .
J: TRBJ2-1
DNA: TGTGCCAGCAGTTTCTCAGGGGGTCGCGTTTACAATGAGCAGTTCTTC
CDR3: CASSFSGGRVYNEQFF

V: TRBV21-1
D: .
size: .
J: TRBJ2-7
DNA: TGTGCCAGCAGCAAAATGGCCCGGGAACCCTACGAGCAGTACTTC
CDR3: CASSKMAREPYEQYF

V: TRBV19
D: .
size: .
J: TRBJ2-1
DNA: TGTGCCAGTAGTATACGGGACGGAAATGAGCAGTTCTTC
CDR3: CASSIRDGNEQFF

V: TRBV5-1
D: TRBD2
size: .
J: TRBJ2-1
DNA: TGCGCCGGCAGCCCGGGACTAGCGGTTGAGCAGTTCTTC
CDR3: CAGSPGLAVEQFF

V: TRBV7-9
D: .
size: .
J: TRBJ2-1
DNA: TGTGCCAGCAGCCGAGAGTACGTCAATGAGCAGTTCTTC
CDR3: CASSREYVNEQFF

V: TRBV27
D: .
size: .
J: TRBJ2-7
DNA: TGTGCCAGCAGTTTACTCAGGGTAGCTATTCCGGGCGAGCAGTACTTC
CDR3: CASSLLRVAIPGEQYF

V: TRBV10-3
D: TRBD1
size: .
J: TRBJ2-5
DNA: TGTGCCATCAGTGAGTGGCCGGGACAGCTTGACAAGACCCAGTACTTC
CDR3: CAISEWPGQLDKTQYF

V: TRBV25-1
D: TRBD1
size: once
J: TRBJ1-2
DNA: TGTGCCAGCAGCGGGACAGGGGGCTCCTACACCTTC
CDR3: CASSGTGGSYTF

V: TRBV15
D: .
size: few
J: TRBJ1-5
DNA: TGTGCCACCAGCAGAGATGAAGGCAATCAGCCCCAGCATTTT
CDR3: CATSRDEGNQPQHF

V: TRBV28
D: TRBD1
size: .
J: TRBJ2-5
DNA: TGTGCCAGCAGTTACCGGACAGGTCATACGCAAGAGACCCAGTACTTC
CDR3: CASSYRTGHTQETQYF

V: TRBV20-1
D: .
size: .
J: TRBJ2-1
DNA: TGCAGTGCTAGTGAAGCAGTCAGGGCCAATGAGCAGTTCTTC
CDR3: CSASEAVRANEQFF

V: TRBV21-1
D: .
size: .
J: TRBJ2-3
DNA: TGTGCCAGCAGCAAAGCGGGTTTGACAGTCTACACAGATACGCAGTATTTT
CDR3: CASSKAGLTVYTDTQYF

V: TRBV19
D: .
size: .
J: TRBJ1-2
DNA: TGTGCCAGTAGTCCGGTAGGCGTGGTCGGCTATGGCTACACCTTC
CDR3: CASSPVGVVGYGYTF